Given below is one T cell receptor (beta chain) in context. No cognate antigen has been identified for it. It has no much larger one-base neighbor in the sample; base qualities were not kept. RNA was extracted with the RNeasy kit and roughly 0.5 to 1 ug was reverse transcribed using random hexamers. The immunoSEQ multiplex PCR assay, which covers 54 Vbeta and 13 Jbeta segments, was used to amplify TCR beta CDR3 regions. To correct PCR amplification bias, a synthetic template baseline was used for both primer optimization and computational correction. Per the original workflow: Reads were annotated to V, D and J genes according to IMGT and were analyzed with immunoSEQ Analyzer, with only productive sequences retained. Clonality was calculated as one minus the Shannon entropy normalized by log2 of the number of productive unique sequences. For each patient and control, public and private clones were evaluated within the 100 most prevalent clones. A clone was defined as Susac-specific if it was absent from the healthy and MS cohorts, from 1052 published viral clones and from other ImmuneACCESS disease sequences. TCRdb applied fastp at Q25 and MiXCR to the public reads, then kept only in-frame beta chains. Records with the same CDR3 protein are collapsed into one entry carrying the most frequent genes and DNA. TCRdb's processing, not the study's, gives the V and J calls here. This sample gives about 18,000 distinct CDR3 sequences in total; approximately 95% of them show up just once. The ten top clones hold around 0.25% of the sample.

High-throughput TCR beta sequencing profiled peripheral blood CD8+ and CD4+ T cells from healthy donors, Susac syndrome patients and multiple sclerosis patients. The healthy donors served as controls matched for age and sex. Bulk CD8+ and CD4+ T cells were purified by magnetic negative isolation, whereas CD8+ TEMRA cells were enriched by FACS. Blood was drawn into EDTA tubes, processed within 24 hours, and PBMCs were isolated by density gradient centrifugation. PBMCs destined for TCR sequencing were cryopreserved in liquid nitrogen and later thawed in a 37 °C water bath. The sorted or isolated CD4+, CD8+ and CD8+ TEMRA cells had a purity of 90% or higher. The data were taken from a study of CD8 T cells in Susac syndrome (dated 2019 in TCRdb). A note on the overall study: Whether CD8+ T cell activation and differentiation in Susac syndrome was antigen driven was tested using repertoire sequencing. The study compared CD8+ T cell repertoire clonality among 12 healthy donors, roughly 14 Susac syndrome patients and some 16 multiple sclerosis patients.

V was cut back by 0 bases and J by 6 bases, leaving a gap of 11 bases between them. The CDR3 sequence holds 14 residues, the cysteine and phenylalanine included. Only the CDR3 DNA stays, 42 bases, in frame from base 1. Based on the germline V gene, the CDR1 and CDR2 sequences are LGHNA and YSLEER. General findings and caveats noted by the study authors: The TCR sequencing and HLA analysis was acknowledged to have included a relatively small number of individuals.

The receptor was derived from a human donor in good health. The material sequenced was CD8+ T cells from PBMCs. The chain joins TRBV4-3 to TRBJ1-1; D gene: possibly TRBD1, on 5 matching bases. Read as DNA, the sequence is TGCGCCAGCAGCCAAGACGGGACCACTCCTGAAGCTTTCTTT. Its product reads: CASSQDGTTPEAFF.